The 18 T cell receptor beta chains reported below all come from one sample, sequenced in a study of human T cells and chemical hapten exposure. One entry per CDR3 protein, called by TCRdb with MiXCR from the RACE reads. The sample contains roughly 100,000 distinct CDR3 sequences, around 35% of which appear only once. As to time point: patch test 3, about 24 weeks after DPC sensitization. Noted treatment: therapeutic diphenylcyclopropenone sensitization with weekly scalp DPC. The starting material was whole blood, obtained in connection with sensitization to the hapten diphenylcyclopropenone (DPC). The receptor set was obtained from a man aged 40-50 years with alopecia areata. Some clones in this sample may be carry-over from other donors' samples.

This clonotype has just a few counts. V is TRBV30 and J is TRBJ1-1, with D uncertain. The CDR3 has 13 amino acids. Germline CDR1 and CDR2: GTSNPN and SVGIG (reference sequence). V was pared by 4 bases and J by 2 bases, with 11 bases between. CDR3 in amino acids: CAWTGSLNTEAFF. For the CDR3, the DNA is TGTGCCTGGACCGGGTCCCTCAACACTGAAGCTTTCTTT.

V usage is TRBV9 and J usage is TRBJ1-6, with 7 nucleotides matching TRBD1. The CDR3 contains 14 residues. Germline-derived CDR1 and CDR2 are SGDLS and YYNGEE. Trimming removed 5 bases from V and 6 bases from J; junction bases left unmatched: 5. CDR3 region: CASRRQGSNSPLHF. Written as DNA, the CDR3 is TGTGCCAGCAGGAGACAGGGTAGTAATTCACCCCTCCACTTT.

The V call is TRBV6-2 or TRBV6-3, the J call TRBJ2-7; a possible D gene is TRBD2 (5 bases). CDR3 length equals 17 residues. The germline V and J ends were trimmed by 0 bases and 5 bases, with 20 bases remaining between them. Germline CDR1 and CDR2: MNHEY and SVGEGT. CDR3 protein: CASSYSNREWLNNEQYV. CDR3 nucleotide sequence: TGTGCCAGCAGTTACTCGAATCGGGAATGGCTTAACAACGAGCAGTACGTC.

The J gene is TRBJ2-5, the V gene TRBV3-1; weak D call: TRBD2 (6 bases). The CDR3 contains 15 residues. The V and J ends lost 0 bases and 2 bases respectively, with 10 bases between them. Germline values: CDR1 LGHDT, CDR2 YNNKEL (reference sequence). CDR3 DNA sequence: TGTGCCAGCAGCCAAGATAGCGGAGCTCAAGAGACCCAGTACTTC. Translation gives CASSQDSGAQETQYF.

The chain joins TRBV2 to TRBJ2-4; TRBD1 agrees at 7 bases. The germline V gene encodes CDR1 SNHLY and CDR2 FYNNEI. The CDR3 has 15 residues. V trimming: 1 base; J trimming: 6 bases; junction bases outside the gene matches: 6. The CDR3 DNA is TGTGCCAGCAGTGAAGTAGGGGGACAGATAAACATTCAGTACTTC. Protein product: CASSEVGGQINIQYF.

The table lists this clonotype with a few counts. CDR3 DNA sequence: TGTGCCAGCAGTTACAGGCGGGAGGGATCATACGAGCAGTACGTC. This sequence encodes CASSYRREGSYEQYV. J is TRBJ2-7 and V is TRBV6-5, with 9 bases that match TRBD2. The CDR3 is made up of 15 amino acids. Germline CDR1 and CDR2: MNHEY and SVGAGI. Trimming removed 2 bases from V and 4 bases from J; junction bases left unmatched: 6.

In this sample, this clonotype turned up a few times. The rearrangement uses TRBV4-1 and TRBJ2-7; D unclear. V was trimmed by 0 bases and J by 5 bases, leaving 11 bases between them. Looked up from germline, CDR1 is MGHRA and CDR2 is YSYEKL. This CDR3 is built from 14 residues. The CDR3 bases are TGCGCCAGCAGCCAAGAGACCGAGGCCCACGAGCAGTACTTC. Its translation is CASSQETEAHEQYF.

A single count supports this clonotype. This chain joins TRBV2 and TRBJ1-2; 8 nucleotides agree with TRBD1. Germline lookup yields CDR1 SNHLY and CDR2 FYNNEI. The CDR3 length is 16 residues. J lost 4 bases, V lost 2 bases, and 9 bases had no gene match. CDR3 DNA sequence: TGTGCCAGCAGTGAAATAACGCGTACAGGGGGCTATGGCTACACCTTC. Translating gives CASSEITRTGGYGYTF.

V and J are TRBV7-9 and TRBJ1-1; no clear D gene. This CDR3 region has 14 residues. The germline V and J ends were trimmed by 1 base and 0 bases, with 6 bases remaining between them. The germline V gene encodes CDR1 SEHNR and CDR2 FQNEAQ (reference sequence). The DNA of the CDR3 is TGTGCCAGCAGCTTAGATTCAGTGAACACTGAAGCTTTCTTT. This sequence encodes CASSLDSVNTEAFF. Filled out from reference TRBV7-9 and TRBJ1-1, the complete variable domain reads DTGVSQNPRHKITKRGQNVTFRCDPISEHNRLYWYRQTLGQGPEFLTYFQNEAQLEKSRLLSDRFSAERPKGSFSTLEIQRTEQGDSAMYLCASSLDSVNTEAFFGQGTRLTVV.

This rearrangement joins TRBV29-1 to TRBJ2-3, with D possibly called TRBD1 or TRBD2 (5 bases each). V was cut by 2 bases and J by 3 bases, with 9 bases left in between. CDR3 length: 13 amino acids. Germline assignment: CDR1 SQVTM and CDR2 ANQGSEA. The CDR3 sequence: CSVEYGTTDTQYF. CDR3 bases: TGCAGCGTTGAATATGGGACGACAGATACGCAGTATTTT.

This chain joins TRBV20-1 and TRBJ1-2, with D possibly TRBD1 on 6 matching bases. CDR1 and CDR2 (germline): DFQATT, SNEGSKA (reference sequence). This CDR3 region has 13 residues. The germline V and J ends were trimmed by 3 bases and 2 bases, with 10 bases remaining between them. This chain's CDR3 is CSARQGKNYGYTF. As DNA, the CDR3 is TGCAGTGCTAGGCAGGGGAAAAACTATGGCTACACCTTC.

This clonotype was seen a few times. The chain combines TRBV6-2 or TRBV6-3 with TRBJ2-1; the D gene is possibly TRBD1 (7 bases). V was shortened by 4 bases and J by 9 bases, with 13 bases between the two germline ends. Germline V gene lookup returns CDR1 MNHEY and CDR2 SVGEGT. The CDR3 extends over 13 amino acids. The CDR3 nucleotides are TGTGCCAGCAGTTTGTCAGGGGGGAGTGAGCAGTTCTTC. Protein product: CASSLSGGSEQFF.

V is TRBV6-2 or TRBV6-3 and J is TRBJ2-7, with TRBD2 matching 10 bases. V was pared by 5 bases and J by 3 bases, with 1 base of the junction left unmatched. The CDR3 has 13 amino acids. From germline, CDR1 is MNHEY and CDR2 SVGEGT. CDR3 protein: CASSLAGVYEQYV. The CDR3 DNA follows: TGTGCCAGCAGTCTAGCGGGAGTCTACGAGCAGTACGTC.

This clonotype was seen only a few times. This sequence joins TRBV27 and TRBJ2-7, with TRBD2 matching over 8 bases. The trim removed 0 bases at V and 2 bases at J, leaving 6 bases unmatched. The CDR3 is 16 amino acids. Germline V gives CDR1 MNHEY, CDR2 SMNVEV (reference sequence). The CDR3, as DNA: TGTGCCAGCAGTTTATCGGCAGCGGGAGACACCTACGAGCAGTACGTC. As protein: CASSLSAAGDTYEQYV.

The chain has TRBV6-5 and TRBJ1-1, with D tentatively TRBD1 (5 bases). Looked up from germline, CDR1 is MNHEY and CDR2 is SVGAGI. CDR3 length equals 16 residues. Trimming removed 4 bases at V and 0 bases at J, with 15 bases between. CDR3 DNA sequence: TGTGCCAGCAGTTTTGCAGGGCTTGGGATGAACACTGAAGCTTTCTTT. This sequence encodes CASSFAGLGMNTEAFF.

The V and J genes are TRBV21-1 and TRBJ2-7; no DNA check was done on the table's D call, TRBD2. TRBV21-1 is termed a pseudogene. CDR3 size: 16 residues. CDR3 sequence (DNA): TGTGCCAGCAGCAAAGACGGGTTAGCGGGTCCCGTTGGGCAGTACGTC. This codes for CASSKDGLAGPVGQYV.

In its sample, this clonotype was seen once. The chain joins TRBV7-8 to TRBJ2-7; the match to TRBD1 covers 8 bases. This CDR3 comprises 14 residues. The V and J ends lost 2 bases and 7 bases, in that order; junction bases with no gene match: 7. CDR1 and CDR2 (germline): SGHVS, FQNEAQ. The DNA for the CDR3 is TGTGCCAGCAGCTTAATCCAGGGGGCGGGGGAGCAGTACTTC. It yields the protein CASSLIQGAGEQYF.

In this sample, this clonotype turned up once. J is TRBJ1-4 and V is TRBV4-2; D gene unclear. Germline lookup yields CDR1 LGHNA and CDR2 YNFKEQ. This CDR3 contains 15 residues. V lost 5 bases, J lost 3 bases, and 13 bases lay in between. The CDR3 DNA follows: TGTGCCAGCAGCGGGGAGGGCAGCTCTAATGAAAAACTGTTTTTT. It is translated as CASSGEGSSNEKLFF.